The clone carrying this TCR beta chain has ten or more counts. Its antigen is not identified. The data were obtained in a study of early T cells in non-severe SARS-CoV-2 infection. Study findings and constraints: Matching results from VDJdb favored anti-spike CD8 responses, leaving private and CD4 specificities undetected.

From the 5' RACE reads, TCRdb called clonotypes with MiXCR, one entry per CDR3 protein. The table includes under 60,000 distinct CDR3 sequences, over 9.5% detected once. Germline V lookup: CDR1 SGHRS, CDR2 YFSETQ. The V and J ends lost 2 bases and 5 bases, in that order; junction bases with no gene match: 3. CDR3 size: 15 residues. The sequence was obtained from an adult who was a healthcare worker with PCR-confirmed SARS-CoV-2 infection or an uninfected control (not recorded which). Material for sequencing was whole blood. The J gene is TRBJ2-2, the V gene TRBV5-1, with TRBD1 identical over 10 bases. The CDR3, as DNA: TGCGCCAGCAGCTTTGACAGGGGGCAGACCGGGGAGCTGTTTTTT. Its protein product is CASSFDRGQTGELFF.